This T cell receptor beta chain was sequenced for a study of CD8 T cells in Susac syndrome. Study-level background: Intravenous immunoglobulin alone or corticosteroids were being given to patients with Susac syndrome at blood draw, unless they were therapy-naive.

With random hexamers, 0.5 to 1 ug RNA was reverse transcribed. TCRdb redid the calling of the immunoSEQ multiplex PCR reads with MiXCR, one entry per CDR3 protein. The table has more than 150,000 distinct CDR3 sequences, 85% to 95% seen once; the top ten hold around 0.16%. This clonotype was seen once. The antigen is unknown. V was clipped by 4 bases and J by 5 bases; unmatched bases: 11. From germline, CDR1 is SGDLS and CDR2 YYNGEE. This CDR3 spans 16 amino acids. Findings and caveats of the study: The study found that Susac CD8+ clonal expansion peaked in TEMRA cells and active patients.

This chain links TRBV9 with TRBJ2-2; 7 bases map to TRBD1. This receptor was obtained from a human donor with Susac syndrome. The sequenced sample was CD8+ T cells from PBMCs. CDR3 region: CASSKGDRAITGELFF. CDR3 bases: TGTGCCAGCAGCAAAGGAGACAGGGCGATTACCGGGGAGCTGTTTTTT. Based on the CDR3 plus reference TRBV9 and TRBJ2-2, the full variable domain is DSGVTQTPKHLITATGQRVTLRCSPRSGDLSVYWYQQSLDQGLQFLIQYYNGEERAKGNILERFSAQQFPDLHSELNLSSLELGDSALYFCASSKGDRAITGELFFGEGSRLTVL.